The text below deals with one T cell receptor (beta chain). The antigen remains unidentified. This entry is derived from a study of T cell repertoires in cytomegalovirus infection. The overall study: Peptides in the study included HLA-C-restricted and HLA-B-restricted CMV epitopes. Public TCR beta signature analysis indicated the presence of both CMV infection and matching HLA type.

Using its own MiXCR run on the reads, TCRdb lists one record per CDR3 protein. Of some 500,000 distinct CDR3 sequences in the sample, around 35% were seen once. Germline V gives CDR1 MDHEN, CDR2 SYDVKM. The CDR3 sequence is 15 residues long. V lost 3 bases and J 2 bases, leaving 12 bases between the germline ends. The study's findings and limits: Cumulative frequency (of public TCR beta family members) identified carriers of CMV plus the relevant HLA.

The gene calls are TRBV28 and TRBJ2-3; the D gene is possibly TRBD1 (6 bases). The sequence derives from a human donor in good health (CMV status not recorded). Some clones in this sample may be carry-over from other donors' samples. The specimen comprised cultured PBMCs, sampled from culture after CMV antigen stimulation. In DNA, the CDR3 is TGTGCCAGCAGTTTTGGGACACCCCCCACAGATACGCAGTATTTT. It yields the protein CASSFGTPPTDTQYF.